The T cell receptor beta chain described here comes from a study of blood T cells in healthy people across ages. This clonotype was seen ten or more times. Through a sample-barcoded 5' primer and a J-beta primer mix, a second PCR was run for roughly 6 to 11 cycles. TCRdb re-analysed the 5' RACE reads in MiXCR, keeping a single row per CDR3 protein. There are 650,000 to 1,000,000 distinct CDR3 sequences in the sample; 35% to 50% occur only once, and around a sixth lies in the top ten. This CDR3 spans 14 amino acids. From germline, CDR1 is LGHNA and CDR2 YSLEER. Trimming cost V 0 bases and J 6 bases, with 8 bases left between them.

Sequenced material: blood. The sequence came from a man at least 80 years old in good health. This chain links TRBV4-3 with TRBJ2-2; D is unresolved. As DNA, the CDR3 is TGCGCCAGCAGCCAAGATCGAGTCCCCGGGGAGCTGTTTTTT. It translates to CASSQDRVPGELFF.